The 11 T cell receptor beta chains below all came from one sample that was sequenced in a study of control samples from healthy donors and cancer patients. The assay was immunoSEQ multiplex PCR, and TCRdb's table has in-frame clones only and misses some. The sample shows tens of thousands of clones, about nine tenths of them seen only once. The sequencing input was PBMCs. These receptors were taken from a man in his 60s with head and neck cancer.

This clone was counted only a few times. The chain employs TRBV18 and TRBJ2-3; tentative D call: TRBD1 (6 bases). V was pared by 5 bases and J by 0 bases, with 9 bases between. There are 14 residues in the CDR3. From germline, CDR1 is KGHSH and CDR2 LQKENI. Here the CDR3 reads CASSDRSSTDTQYF. CDR3 DNA: TGTGCCAGCTCAGACAGGTCTAGCACAGATACGCAGTATTTT.

The gene calls are TRBV19 and TRBJ2-5; 7 bases match TRBD1. The germline V gene has CDR1 LNHDA and CDR2 SQIVND (reference sequence). V trimming: 6 bases; J trimming: 3 bases; junction bases outside the gene matches: 10. The CDR3 spans 15 residues. The CDR3 DNA is TGTGCCAGTAGGCTGAGGGACAGCCCCAAAGAGACCCAGTACTTC. Translation: CASRLRDSPKETQYF.

The chain employs TRBV6-2 or TRBV6-3 and TRBJ2-7; D ambiguous. The germline CDR1 and CDR2 sequences are MNHEY and SVGEGT. The CDR3 totals 12 residues. Trimming removed 6 bases at V and 2 bases at J, with 8 bases between. CDR3 sequence: CASSPSTYEQYF. DNA for the CDR3: TGTGCCAGCAGCCCCTCCACCTACGAGCAGTACTTC.

This sequence joins TRBV19 and TRBJ2-1; 8 bases fit TRBD1. Germline loops: CDR1 LNHDA, CDR2 SQIVND (reference sequence). V lost 6 bases and J lost 7; bases outside the gene matches: 8. CDR3 length: 14 residues. Here the CDR3 DNA reads TGTGCCAGTAGGGGGACAGGTATGGGGAATGAGCAGTTCTTC. It yields the protein CASRGTGMGNEQFF.

The chain links TRBV6-1 to TRBJ1-4; 9 nucleotides agree with TRBD1. This CDR3 has 16 amino acids. Germline V CDR1 and CDR2: MNHNS, SASEGT. The J segment lost 1 base and the V segment lost 2 bases, leaving 2 bases of the junction unmatched. CDR3 DNA sequence: TGTGCCAGCAGTGAACAGACAGGGGGAACTAATGAAAAACTGTTTTTT. Its protein product is CASSEQTGGTNEKLFF.

CDR3 protein: CASSDRGNYGYTF. The CDR3 nucleotides are TGTGCCAGCAGCGACAGGGGTAACTATGGCTACACCTTC. This sequence joins TRBV28 and TRBJ1-2, with 8 bases fitting TRBD1. V lost 6 bases and J lost 1; bases outside the gene matches: 1. The CDR3 is 13 amino acids. Germline V gene sequence: CDR1 MDHEN, CDR2 SYDVKM.

This clone was seen once. The genes are TRBV7-2 and TRBJ2-2, with 10 bases identical to TRBD2. CDR3 length: 13 residues. The ends lost 5 bases at V and 8 bases at J; junction bases unmatched: 2. Germline lookup yields CDR1 SGHTA and CDR2 FQGNSA. The CDR3: CASSLLAGGELFF. The CDR3 coding sequence is TGTGCCAGCAGCCTACTAGCGGGGGGGGAGCTGTTTTTT.

This rearrangement joins TRBV2 to TRBJ2-5; D is undetermined. The CDR3 sequence is 12 residues long. V lost 6 bases and J 9 bases, leaving 14 bases between the germline ends. Looked up from germline, CDR1 is SNHLY and CDR2 is FYNNEI. The CDR3 DNA reads TGTGCCAGCAGAGAGTTCAACTACGCCCAGTACTTC. Encoded protein: CASREFNYAQYF.

In its sample, this clone is medium-sized. The chain carries TRBV5-5 and TRBJ2-7; 11 bases map to TRBD1. CDR3 size: 15 residues. In germline, CDR1 is SGHKS, CDR2 YYEKEE (reference sequence). Unmatched junction bases numbered 4, after V lost 1 base and J lost 4 bases. In DNA form, the CDR3 reads TGTGCCAGCAGCTTGAAGTGGGACAGGGGGTACGAGCAGTACTTC. This sequence encodes CASSLKWDRGYEQYF.

The rearrangement joins TRBV27 to TRBJ2-1; weak D call: TRBD1 (5 bases). CDR1 MNHEY and CDR2 SMNVEV come from the germline V gene (reference sequence). Trimming cost V 1 base and J 3 bases, with 7 bases left between them. CDR3 size: 14 residues. The CDR3 nucleotides are TGTGCCAGCAGTTTATGGGGCCGCTACAATGAGCAGTTCTTC. It codes for CASSLWGRYNEQFF.

V is TRBV11-2 and J is TRBJ1-2; 7 positions agree with TRBD1. The length of the CDR3 is 16 residues. In germline, CDR1 is SGHAT, CDR2 FQNNGV. J was trimmed by 4 bases and V by 0 bases; bases with no gene match: 8. In nucleotides, the CDR3 is TGTGCCAGCAGCTTAGATATGGAGACAGGGACCTATGGCTACACCTTC. This gives the protein CASSLDMETGTYGYTF.